These 26 T cell receptor beta chains were all obtained from the same sample, sequenced in a study of shared clonotypes between healthy human individuals. TCRdb keeps only in-frame clones here, not all; method: immunoSEQ multiplex PCR. The sample consists of about 2.3 million clones, more than 80% of them appearing once. The sequencing sample was made of naive CD4+ T cells from PBMCs. Sample subset: CD45RA+ positively selected. These receptor sequences come from a man aged 18-30 years in good health. Some clones in this sample may be carry-over from other donors' samples.

The V gene is TRBV9, the J gene TRBJ1-5; 7 nucleotides line up with TRBD1. The V gene's germline CDR1 is SGDLS and CDR2 YYNGEE. The trim removed 4 bases at V and 2 bases at J, leaving 9 bases unmatched. This CDR3 has 16 amino acids. The CDR3 is CASSPGGGGRNQPQHF. The CDR3 nucleotides are TGTGCCAGCAGCCCAGGGGGAGGAGGGCGCAATCAGCCCCAGCATTTT.

The rearrangement joins TRBV10-3 to TRBJ2-7; either TRBD1 or TRBD2 may fit D (5 bases each). This CDR3 region has 15 residues. Trimming removed 6 bases from V and 0 bases from J, with 15 bases in between. Germline-derived CDR1 and CDR2 are ENHRY and SYGVKD. As DNA, the CDR3 is TGTGCCATCAGAGGGACCGGGACGGCCTCCTACGAGCAGTACTTC. Translation: CAIRGTGTASYEQYF.

The chain combines TRBV5-1 with TRBJ1-2, with 9 bases that match TRBD1. After removal of 4 bases from V and 6 bases from J, the junction contained 7 bases not matched to a gene. CDR1 SGHRS and CDR2 YFSETQ come from the germline V gene. CDR3 length: 14 residues. CDR3 coding DNA: TGCGCCAGCAGCACGGACAGGGACAGGGATGGCTACACCTTC. This gives the protein CASSTDRDRDGYTF.

The V gene is TRBV28, the J gene TRBJ2-5; D is possibly TRBD1 or TRBD2 (5 bases each). V lost 5 bases, J lost 1 base, and 14 bases lay in between. CDR3 length: 15 residues. The germline gives CDR1 MDHEN, CDR2 SYDVKM. CDR3 sequence (DNA): TGTGCCAGCAGTACCGGGACCGCGATCCAAGAGACCCAGTACTTC. Amino acid sequence: CASSTGTAIQETQYF. The full variable domain, rest sourced from reference TRBV28 and TRBJ2-5, is DVKVTQSSRYLVKRTGEKVFLECVQDMDHENMFWYRQDPGLGLRLIYFSYDVKMKEKGDIPEGYSVSREKKERFSLILESASTNQTSMYLCASSTGTAIQETQYFGPGTRLLVL.

V is TRBV6-4 and J is TRBJ1-1, with D unclear. V shed 6 bases and J shed 1 base, with 9 bases lying between them. CDR1 and CDR2 from the germline V gene are MRHNA and SNTAGT. There are 13 residues in the CDR3. This CDR3 reads CASSWDSNTEAFF. The DNA for the CDR3 is TGTGCCAGCAGCTGGGATTCGAACACTGAAGCTTTCTTT.

The chain couples TRBV18 to TRBJ2-1, with TRBD2 as a possible D gene (5 bases). Per germline, CDR1 KGHSH and CDR2 LQKENI. V was clipped by 4 bases and J by 8 bases, with 15 bases between them. The CDR3 runs 14 residues. The CDR3 spells CASSRRITGDEQFF. In DNA form, the CDR3 reads TGTGCCAGCTCACGTCGAATTACCGGGGATGAGCAGTTCTTC. Using reference TRBV18 and TRBJ2-1 for the parts outside the CDR3, the full variable domain is NAGVMQNPRHLVRRRGQEARLRCSPMKGHSHVYWYRQLPEEGLKFMVYLQKENIIDESGMPKERFSAEFPKEGPSILRIQQVVRGDSAAYFCASSRRITGDEQFFGPGTRLTVL.

This rearrangement joins TRBV28 to TRBJ2-1, with D unresolved. The CDR3 extends over 14 amino acids. CDR1 and CDR2 (germline): MDHEN, SYDVKM. Trimming removed 6 bases from V and 10 bases from J, with 19 bases in between. The CDR3 sequence: CASRTVIVNSEQFF. The CDR3 DNA follows: TGTGCCAGCAGAACAGTTATAGTAAACAGCGAGCAGTTCTTC.

This clone has only one observation. J is TRBJ2-1 and V is TRBV5-1, with 10 positions matching TRBD2. Trimming took 0 bases from V and 5 from J; bases not matched to a gene: 11. Germline CDR1 SGHRS, CDR2 YFSETQ. This CDR3 has 18 residues. The CDR3 region has the DNA TGCGCCAGCAGCTTGGCCCTAGCGGGAGCTACCTTAAACAATGAGCAGTTCTTC. It codes for CASSLALAGATLNNEQFF.

The chain joins TRBV5-1 to TRBJ2-1; TRBD2 might be the D (6 bases). Germline loops: CDR1 SGHRS, CDR2 YFSETQ. Trimming pared 3 bases from V and 3 bases from J, leaving 16 bases between. This CDR3 has 16 amino acids. DNA of the CDR3: TGCGCCAGCAGCTCGAGTAAGGGAGGAAGCTACAATGAGCAGTTCTTC. This encodes CASSSSKGGSYNEQFF.

The chain links TRBV7-9 to TRBJ1-2, with 9 bases fitting TRBD1. CDR3 size: 13 residues. The junction had 4 bases not matched to a gene; V was cut back by 5 bases and J by 6 bases. Per the germline V gene, CDR1 is SEHNR and CDR2 is FQNEAQ (reference sequence). The CDR3 region has the DNA TGTGCCAGCAGCCCCGGGACAGGGAATGGCTACACCTTC. Protein product: CASSPGTGNGYTF.

Remarks on this clone: Different DNA sequences within this sample yield the same CDR3. This sequence joins TRBV6-1 and TRBJ1-4, with 7 positions matching TRBD1. V was clipped by 8 bases and J by 0 bases; unmatched bases: 3. The CDR3 length is 14 residues. Germline V gives CDR1 MNHNS, CDR2 SASEGT. CDR3 sequence: CASRQGPTNEKLFF. The DNA for the CDR3 is TGTGCCAGCCGACAGGGTCCAACTAATGAAAAACTGTTTTTT.

The V gene is TRBV29-1, the J gene TRBJ1-3, with D perhaps matching TRBD1 (6 bases). V lost 5 bases and J lost 1, with 6 bases in between. The CDR3 is 12 residues long. Germline-derived CDR1 and CDR2 are SQVTM and ANQGSEA. The CDR3, as DNA: TGCAGCGTTAGGGGGTCTGGAAACACCATATATTTT. It specifies CSVRGSGNTIYF.

On this clone: At the DNA level, this CDR3 is encoded by other sequences in the same sample as well. The chain is built from TRBV27 and TRBJ2-3; D gene ambiguous. V was cut by 4 bases and J by 4 bases, with 9 bases left in between. This CDR3 spans 13 amino acids. CDR1 is MNHEY, CDR2 SMNVEV, per germline (reference sequence). The CDR3: CASSSLIADTQYF. The CDR3 region has the DNA TGTGCCAGCAGTTCCTTAATAGCAGATACGCAGTATTTT.

V and J are TRBV18 and TRBJ1-3, with TRBD1 as a possible D gene (5 bases). This CDR3 is 15 amino acids long. The germline V and J ends were trimmed by 3 bases and 0 bases, with 9 bases remaining between them. The germline V gene has CDR1 KGHSH and CDR2 LQKENI. The CDR3 nucleotides read TGTGCCAGCTCACCTCAGGGAACCTCTGGAAACACCATATATTTT. The encoded protein is CASSPQGTSGNTIYF.

This sequence joins TRBV6-5 and TRBJ1-5; 9 nucleotides agree with TRBD1. The J segment lost 4 bases and the V segment lost 2 bases, leaving 6 bases of the junction unmatched. Germline CDR1 is MNHEY and CDR2 is SVGAGI. The CDR3 runs 16 residues. The CDR3 DNA is TGTGCCAGCAGTTACCGGGGGACAGGGTGGAATCAGCCCCAGCATTTT. Translation gives CASSYRGTGWNQPQHF.

This rearrangement joins TRBV27 to TRBJ2-7; D is undetermined. The germline V gene encodes CDR1 MNHEY and CDR2 SMNVEV (reference sequence). V was cut by 2 bases and J by 1 base, with 9 bases left in between. The length of the CDR3 is 14 residues. CDR3 DNA: TGTGCCAGCAGTTTACGCATCGAATCCTACGAGCAGTACTTC. Translating gives CASSLRIESYEQYF.

The gene calls are TRBV9 and TRBJ2-3; TRBD2 aligns across 7 bases. The CDR3 covers 15 residues. The trim removed 0 bases at V and 5 bases at J, leaving 6 bases unmatched. Per germline, CDR1 SGDLS and CDR2 YYNGEE. Here the CDR3 reads CASSVAVTSRDTQYF. As DNA, the CDR3 is TGTGCCAGCAGCGTAGCAGTGACTAGCCGAGATACGCAGTATTTT.

The V gene is TRBV6-4, the J gene TRBJ1-4; D call uncertain. Germline CDR1 reads MRHNA; CDR2 reads SNTAGT. V was cut by 7 bases and J by 6 bases, with 15 bases left in between. This CDR3 comprises 14 residues. CDR3 amino acids: CASIPGSEYEKLFF. Here the CDR3 DNA reads TGTGCCAGCATTCCCGGGAGTGAATATGAAAAACTGTTTTTT.

This rearrangement joins TRBV11-2 to TRBJ2-3; a weak D match, TRBD1 (6 bases). Germline CDR1 reads SGHAT; CDR2 reads FQNNGV. This CDR3 contains 15 residues. V lost 6 bases and J 0 bases, leaving 13 bases between the germline ends. CDR3 sequence (DNA): TGTGCCAGCAGTTACTATACAGGGAGCACAGATACGCAGTATTTT. Residues: CASSYYTGSTDTQYF.

The V call is TRBV5-6, the J call TRBJ2-1; 16 bases are shared with TRBD2. The trim removed 3 bases at V and 8 bases at J, leaving 8 bases unmatched. The CDR3 covers 17 residues. Germline V gene sequence: CDR1 SGHDT, CDR2 YYEEEE. The CDR3 DNA follows: TGTGCCAGCAGCTCGAGAGGGACTAGCGGGAGGGCCTATGAGCAGTTCTTC. Amino acids: CASSSRGTSGRAYEQFF.

The chain combines TRBV5-1 with TRBJ2-5; D gene uncertain. The germline V gene encodes CDR1 SGHRS and CDR2 YFSETQ. With 4 bases removed from V and 5 bases from J, the gap between germline ends came to 12 bases. The CDR3 contains 13 residues. CDR3 residues: CASSTLVGETQYF. As DNA, the CDR3 is TGCGCCAGCAGCACCCTGGTAGGGGAGACCCAGTACTTC. The full variable domain, its missing parts supplied by reference TRBV5-1 and TRBJ2-5, is KAGVTQTPRYLIKTRGQQVTLSCSPISGHRSVSWYQQTPGQGLQFLFEYFSETQRNKGNFPGRFSGRQFSNSRSEMNVSTLELGDSALYLCASSTLVGETQYFGPGTRLLVL.

To note about this clone: Other DNA sequences in this specimen translate into the identical CDR3. The J gene is TRBJ2-1, the V gene TRBV5-1; 7 bases line up with TRBD2. The CDR3 is made up of 15 amino acids. V was clipped by 1 base and J by 1 base; unmatched bases: 2. From germline, CDR1 is SGHRS and CDR2 YFSETQ. As DNA, the CDR3 is TGCGCCAGCAGCTTGTTGGGGGGGTCCTACAATGAGCAGTTCTTC. Translation gives CASSLLGGSYNEQFF.

This chain joins TRBV18 and TRBJ2-1; 10 bases map to TRBD2. The CDR3 loop spans 17 amino acids. Germline-derived CDR1 and CDR2 are KGHSH and LQKENI. V lost 1 base, J lost 8 bases, and 11 bases stayed unmatched. CDR3: CASSPLRASGSSDEQFF. The CDR3 DNA sequence: TGTGCCAGCTCACCACTGCGCGCTAGCGGGAGTTCGGATGAGCAGTTCTTC.

The V gene is TRBV18, the J gene TRBJ2-4; TRBD1 is a possible D gene (5 bases). The ends were cut back, 6 bases at V and 1 base at J, with 13 bases in the middle. Germline V gene data show CDR1 as KGHSH and CDR2 as LQKENI. The CDR3 loop spans 15 amino acids. CDR3 amino acids: CASSLGKGAKNIQYF. The CDR3 nucleotides read TGTGCCAGCTCGTTAGGGAAGGGGGCCAAAAACATTCAGTACTTC.

V and J are TRBV18 and TRBJ2-1; D is unresolved. This CDR3 region has 13 residues. From germline, CDR1 is KGHSH and CDR2 LQKENI. The V end was cut by 6 bases, the J end by 4 bases, with 10 bases between. CDR3 bases: TGTGCCAGCTCGTGGGGATGGTACAATGAGCAGTTCTTC. Encoded protein: CASSWGWYNEQFF.

The gene calls are TRBV19 and TRBJ2-7; 7 bases map to TRBD1. This CDR3 spans 15 amino acids. Losses at the gene ends were 3 bases for V and 5 bases for J; bases not matched to a gene: 10. Germline lookup yields CDR1 LNHDA and CDR2 SQIVND (reference sequence). The CDR3 nucleotides read TGTGCCAGTAGTATCTCTGGCTTACAGGGGAACGAGCAGTACTTC. Amino acid sequence: CASSISGLQGNEQYF.